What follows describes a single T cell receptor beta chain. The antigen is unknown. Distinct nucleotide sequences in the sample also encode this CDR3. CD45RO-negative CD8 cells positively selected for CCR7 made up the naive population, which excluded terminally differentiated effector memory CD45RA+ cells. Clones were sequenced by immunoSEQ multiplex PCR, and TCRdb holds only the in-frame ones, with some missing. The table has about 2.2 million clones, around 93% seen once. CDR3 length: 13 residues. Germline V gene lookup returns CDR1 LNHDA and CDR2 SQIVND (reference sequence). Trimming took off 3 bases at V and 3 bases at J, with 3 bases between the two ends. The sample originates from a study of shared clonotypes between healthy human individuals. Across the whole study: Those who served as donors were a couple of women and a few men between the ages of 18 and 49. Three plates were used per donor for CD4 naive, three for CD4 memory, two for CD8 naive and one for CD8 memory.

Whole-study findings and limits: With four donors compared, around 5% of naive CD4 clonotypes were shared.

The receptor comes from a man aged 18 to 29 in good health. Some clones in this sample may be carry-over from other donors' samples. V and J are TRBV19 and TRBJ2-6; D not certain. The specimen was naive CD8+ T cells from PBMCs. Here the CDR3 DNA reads TGTGCCAGTAGTATTGGTGGGGCCAACGTCCTGACTTTC. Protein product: CASSIGGANVLTF.